Given below is one T cell receptor beta chain in context. Its antigen target is currently unknown. Base-call qualities are not available, and no considerably larger clone is one nucleotide away. The germline V gene (reference sequence) gives CDR1 as SSHAT and CDR2 as FNYEAQ. Spanning cysteine to phenylalanine, the CDR3 consists of 15 amino acids. Only the CDR3 DNA stays, 45 bases, in frame from base 1. Trimming removed 3 bases from V and 4 bases from J, leaving 15 bases between the germline ends. The data originate from a study of blood T cell repertoires in COVID-19 (dated by TCRdb to about 2020). Study-wide context: The collaborator samples originated in the United States, Italy and Spain and spanned the acute and convalescent phases of COVID-19. The prospective study material was composed of cDNA or gDNA derived from T cells, B-cell-depleted T cells, or PBMCs. Subjects who had been exposed to COVID-19, were actively infected with it, or had recovered from it provided the deeply sampled blood TCRbeta repertoires that made up the dataset. The repertoires were released in a freely available public database meant as a resource for research on the immune response to SARS-CoV-2. Samples were obtained from the ongoing ImmuneRACE study (first 160 participants) and from over 1,000 subjects provided by 6 global collaborators. A de-identified subject ID, COVID-19 status, age in years and sex were almost always included in the sample metadata. Where available, HLA class I and class II types were obtained from metadata supplied by the sample provider rather than from assay-based typing. What the authors observed across the whole study: Clinical and demographic metadata were provided uncurated, with the amount varying by source and participant.

Participants in the prospective study were aged roughly 18 to 95 years, lived in about two dozen United States geographic areas, and enrolled through a virtual design. Cohort assignment in the prospective study relied on participant-reported clinical history from a screening survey and a study questionnaire. ImmuneRACE Cohort 3 recovered participants were defined by two consecutive negative NP/OP PCR tests, healthcare professional clearance, or symptom resolution. Each participant in the prospective study had whole blood, serum and a nasopharyngeal or oropharyngeal swab collected by mobile phlebotomists. Additional blood draws and questionnaires over an approximately 2-month period could optionally be provided by prospective study participants. Before DNA extraction, prospective study blood samples were shipped either frozen or at room temperature. TCRbeta CDR3 regions were amplified from genomic DNA using the immunoSEQ Assay, a bias-controlled multiplex PCR. Turning to the authors' computational methods: The number of nucleated cells in each sample was estimated from the amplification of reference gene primers within the assay. To quantify the absolute abundance of each unique TCRbeta CDR3 rearrangement, sequence reads were collapsed and filtered. For each sample, productive Simpson clonality was calculated as the square root of Simpson's diversity index across productive rearrangements. The clones in this table, taken by TCRdb from immuneACCESS, are in-frame only. Not every clone is retained; where verified, under half of the shortfall comes from an unresolved V gene, and the cause of the rest is unknown. V, J and clone size derive from that table, while D and trimming were established from the DNA sequence. The sample profile shows approximately 300,000 clones; more than 70% of them were found once. Together, the top ten hold roughly 5.3% of the sample.

The V and J genes are TRBV7-7 and TRBJ2-5; TRBD2 might be the D gene, on 5 matching bases. The sequence was collected from a woman aged 25-40 years who had recovered from COVID-19. The source material was PBMCs or T cells enriched from blood (not recorded which). At the DNA level, the sequence is TGTGCCAGCAGCTTGGACTTTCGGAGTGGAGAGACCCAGTACTTC. Its protein is CASSLDFRSGETQYF.